This T cell receptor beta chain was retrieved from a study of blood T cells in healthy people across ages. Individuals who donated were healthy Caucasians from Russia aged roughly 6 to 90. Primed by a sample-barcoded 5' primer and a J-beta primer mix, a second PCR proceeded for about 6 to 12 cycles. MiXCR, run by TCRdb on the 5' RACE reads, gives a single entry per CDR3 protein. Among 1,300,000 or so distinct CDR3 sequences, approximately 60% were seen once, and the ten largest hold 6.5% to 8.5%. V lost 2 bases, J lost 10 bases, and 9 bases stayed unmatched. Per germline, CDR1 MGHRA and CDR2 YSYEKL. The CDR3 runs 15 residues.

The origin of this receptor is a man between 18 and 35 years old in good health. The sequenced material came from blood. The chain combines TRBV4-1 with TRBJ2-1; 9 nucleotides match TRBD1. This chain's CDR3 is CASSQRTGALKEQFF. The CDR3 bases are TGCGCCAGCAGCCAAAGGACAGGGGCCCTCAAGGAGCAGTTCTTC.